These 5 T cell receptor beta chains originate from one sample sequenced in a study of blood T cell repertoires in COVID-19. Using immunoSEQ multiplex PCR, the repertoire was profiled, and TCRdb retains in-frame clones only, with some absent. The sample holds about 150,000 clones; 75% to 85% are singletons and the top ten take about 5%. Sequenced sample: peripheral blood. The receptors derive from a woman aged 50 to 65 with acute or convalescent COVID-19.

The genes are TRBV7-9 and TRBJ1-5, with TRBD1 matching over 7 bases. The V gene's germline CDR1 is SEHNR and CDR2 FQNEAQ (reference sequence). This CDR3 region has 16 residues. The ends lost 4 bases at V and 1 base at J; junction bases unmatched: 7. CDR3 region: CASSSTGTRSNQPQHF. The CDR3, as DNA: TGTGCCAGCAGCTCGACAGGGACGAGGAGCAATCAGCCCCAGCATTTT.

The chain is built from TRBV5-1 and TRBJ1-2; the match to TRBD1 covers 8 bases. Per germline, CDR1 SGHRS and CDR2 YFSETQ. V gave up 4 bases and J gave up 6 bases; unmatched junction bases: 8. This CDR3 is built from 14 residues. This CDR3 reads CASSADREGDGYTF. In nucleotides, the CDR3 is TGCGCCAGCAGCGCGGACAGGGAAGGTGATGGCTACACCTTC.

CDR3 region: CASSLDTSGNTIYF. The CDR3 DNA reads TGTGCCAGCAGCTTGGACACGTCCGGAAACACCATATATTTT. This chain connects TRBV5-8 to TRBJ1-3; no reliable D call. This CDR3 region has 14 residues. Germline CDR1 SGHTS, CDR2 YDEGEE. Deletions cut 0 bases from V and 4 bases from J, with 8 bases between.

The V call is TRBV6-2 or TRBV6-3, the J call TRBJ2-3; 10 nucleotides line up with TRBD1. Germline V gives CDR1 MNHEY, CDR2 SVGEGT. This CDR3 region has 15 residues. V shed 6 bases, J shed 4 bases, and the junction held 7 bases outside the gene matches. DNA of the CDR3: TGTGCCAGCAGCCTCGGGACAGGGGTGGCAGATACGCAGTATTTT. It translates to CASSLGTGVADTQYF.

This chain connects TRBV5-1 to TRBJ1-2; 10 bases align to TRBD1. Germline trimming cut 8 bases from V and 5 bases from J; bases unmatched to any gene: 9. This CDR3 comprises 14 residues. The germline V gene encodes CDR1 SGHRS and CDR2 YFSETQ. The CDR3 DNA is TGCGCCAGTAGTAGACAGGGGGCAGAGTATGGCTACACCTTC. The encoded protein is CASSRQGAEYGYTF. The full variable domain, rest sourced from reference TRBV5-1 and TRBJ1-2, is KAGVTQTPRYLIKTRGQQVTLSCSPISGHRSVSWYQQTPGQGLQFLFEYFSETQRNKGNFPGRFSGRQFSNSRSEMNVSTLELGDSALYLCASSRQGAEYGYTFGSGTRLTVV.